The present T cell receptor (beta chain) was sequenced within a study of blood T cell repertoires in COVID-19. For the study at large: PBMCs, B-cell-depleted T cells, or T cells were the source of the cDNA or gDNA that made up the material.

While infection was still active, Seattle patients were enrolled and then followed longitudinally. In the study's own analysis: Reference gene primers were amplified, and this amplification served to estimate nucleated cell counts. The method was immunoSEQ multiplex PCR; TCRdb's version includes in-frame clones alone and lacks a portion of them. The V and J calls and clone size are taken from that table; D and trimming were inferred from the DNA. This sample has under 60,000 clones; approximately 88% occur once, and the top ten carry roughly a tenth. CDR3 length: 13 amino acids. V lost 5 bases and J lost 0, with 5 bases in between. CDR1 is MDHEN and CDR2 is SYDVKM in the germline V gene.

The sample taken for sequencing was peripheral blood. The sequence derives from a man between 25 and 39 years old with COVID-19, enrolled during active disease. This rearrangement joins TRBV28 to TRBJ1-5; D uncertain. The CDR3, as DNA: TGTGCCAGCAGTCCGAGTAGCAATCAGCCCCAGCATTTT. It yields the protein CASSPSSNQPQHF.